The 24 T cell receptor beta chains below come from one sample, sequenced in a study of yellow fever vaccine responses in identical twins. TCRdb reprocessed the RT-PCR reads with MiXCR, giving one entry per CDR3 protein. The sample records 30,000 to 40,000 distinct CDR3 sequences, more than 45% being singletons. This specimen consisted of T cells from blood (PBMCs), unsorted or a sorted subset (not recorded which), obtained before or after yellow fever vaccination (not recorded which). These receptors were collected from a woman aged 18-30 years who received the yellow fever vaccine.

This chain joins TRBV7-2 and TRBJ1-2; D not resolved. The CDR3 contains 12 residues. The V end was cut by 1 base, the J end by 3 bases, with 3 bases between. Looked up from germline, CDR1 is SGHTA and CDR2 is FQGNSA. In DNA form, the CDR3 reads TGTGCCAGCAGCTTAGGCCACTATGGCTACACCTTC. Its translation is CASSLGHYGYTF.

The chain recombines TRBV5-1 with TRBJ1-1, with D perhaps matching TRBD1 (6 bases). The V and J ends lost 1 base and 4 bases respectively, with 17 bases between them. This CDR3 is built from 16 residues. Looked up from germline, CDR1 is SGHRS and CDR2 is YFSETQ. The CDR3 nucleotides are TGCGCCAGCAGCTTGCTTGCTTCGGGGGGCGGCACTGAAGCTTTCTTT. Translating gives CASSLLASGGGTEAFF.

This clonotype was seen only a few times. This chain uses TRBV29-1 with TRBJ1-2, with 8 bases fitting TRBD1. J lost 4 bases, V lost 3 bases, and 10 bases had no gene match. The CDR3 extends over 15 amino acids. Germline V gene lookup returns CDR1 SQVTM and CDR2 ANQGSEA. The CDR3 nucleotides read TGCAGCGTTGATTTGACAGGGGACTCTACCTATGGCTACACCTTC. Its translation: CSVDLTGDSTYGYTF.

The genes are TRBV5-4 and TRBJ2-3, with D unclear. Trimming removed 0 bases at V and 3 bases at J, with 11 bases between. The CDR3 is 15 amino acids. Germline V gives CDR1 SGHNT, CDR2 YYREEE (reference sequence). The DNA for the CDR3 is TGTGCCAGCAGCTTGGGAGAGATTGCGACAGATACGCAGTATTTT. Translated, it gives CASSLGEIATDTQYF.

The chain has TRBV3-1 and TRBJ2-2, with D perhaps assigned TRBD1 or TRBD2 (5 bases each). With 4 bases removed from V and 4 bases from J, the gap between germline ends came to 16 bases. Germline values: CDR1 LGHDT, CDR2 YNNKEL (reference sequence). The CDR3 extends over 16 amino acids. DNA for the CDR3: TGTGCCAGCAGCCGATCGGGACCCCCGGGCACCGGGGAGCTGTTTTTT. It translates to CASSRSGPPGTGELFF.

V usage is TRBV11-3 and J usage is TRBJ2-2; 13 nucleotides align to TRBD2. This CDR3 is built from 16 residues. V was clipped by 2 bases and J by 6 bases; unmatched bases: 3. Germline V gives CDR1 SGHNT, CDR2 YENEEA. The CDR3 DNA is TGTGCCAGCAGCTTAAGACTAGCGGGAGGTTCCGGGGAGCTGTTTTTT. It specifies CASSLRLAGGSGELFF.

The V call is TRBV18, the J call TRBJ1-5; no reliable D call. From germline, CDR1 is KGHSH and CDR2 LQKENI. V shed 2 bases and J shed 4 bases, with 9 bases lying between them. CDR3 size: 14 residues. The CDR3 here is CASSPGTLNQPQHF. The CDR3 DNA is TGTGCCAGCTCACCAGGTACGCTTAATCAGCCCCAGCATTTT.

The chain has TRBV2 and TRBJ2-4; 7 nucleotides match TRBD2. With 3 bases clipped from V and 5 bases from J, the junction kept 13 bases outside the gene matches. The germline gives CDR1 SNHLY, CDR2 FYNNEI. This CDR3 spans 17 amino acids. The CDR3 protein is CASSDDPGGSLENIQYF. CDR3 DNA sequence: TGTGCCAGCAGTGATGATCCGGGCGGGAGTCTCGAAAACATTCAGTACTTC.

A few counts support this clonotype. The J gene is TRBJ1-4, the V gene TRBV7-9; possible D gene TRBD1, 5 bases. Germline V CDR1 and CDR2: SEHNR, FQNEAQ (reference sequence). This CDR3 comprises 14 residues. With 7 bases removed from V and 7 bases from J, the gap between germline ends came to 16 bases. CDR3 amino acids: CASTPRDGGEKLFF. The CDR3 coding sequence is TGTGCCAGCACCCCCCGGGACGGCGGTGAAAAACTGTTTTTT.

This clonotype appeared a few times. This chain connects TRBV12-3 or TRBV12-4 to TRBJ2-1, with D perhaps matching TRBD2 (7 bases). V lost 6 bases and J 4 bases, leaving 19 bases between the germline ends. This CDR3 spans 16 amino acids. The CDR3 reads CASSNGAGGLYNEQFF. The CDR3 DNA follows: TGTGCCAGCAGCAACGGCGCCGGGGGGCTTTACAATGAGCAGTTCTTC.

Only a few counts were recorded for this clonotype. CDR3 residues: CASSQAGLAGVNEQFF. The CDR3 region has the DNA TGTGCCAGCAGCCAAGCGGGACTAGCGGGAGTCAATGAGCAGTTCTTC. This chain connects TRBV3-1 to TRBJ2-1, with TRBD2 identical over 14 bases. Germline V gene lookup returns CDR1 LGHDT and CDR2 YNNKEL (reference sequence). This CDR3 is 16 amino acids long. V gave up 1 base and J gave up 6 bases; unmatched junction bases: 2.

The chain has TRBV29-1 and TRBJ2-3; 11 bases map to TRBD2. The germline gives CDR1 SQVTM, CDR2 ANQGSEA. CDR3 length equals 16 residues. V shed 6 bases and J 2 bases; nucleotides not matched to a gene: 10. In DNA, the CDR3 is TGCAGCGTCGCCAATTTAGCGGGAGGGGCCACAGATACGCAGTATTTT. As protein: CSVANLAGGATDTQYF.

The genes are TRBV10-3 and TRBJ1-2; maybe TRBD1 (5 bases). The CDR3 covers 12 residues. V dropped 7 bases and J dropped 3 bases, with 9 bases sitting between them. Germline assignment: CDR1 ENHRY and CDR2 SYGVKD. The CDR3 DNA follows: TGTGCCATCACCGGGGCAGACTATGGCTACACCTTC. As protein: CAITGADYGYTF.

The chain is built from TRBV29-1 and TRBJ1-4; 7 bases are shared with TRBD1. Germline loops: CDR1 SQVTM, CDR2 ANQGSEA. Germline trimming cut 6 bases from V and 5 bases from J; bases unmatched to any gene: 6. The CDR3 runs 13 residues. CDR3 amino acids: CSVRQGTNEKLFF. The CDR3 DNA follows: TGCAGCGTACGACAGGGTACGAATGAAAAACTGTTTTTT. Supplemented by reference TRBV29-1 and TRBJ1-4, the full variable domain reads SAVISQKPSRDICQRGTSLTIQCQVDSQVTMMFWYRQQPGQSLTLIATANQGSEATYESGFVIDKFPISRPNLTFSTLTVSNMSPEDSSIYLCSVRQGTNEKLFFGSGTQLSVL.

This chain connects TRBV7-9 to TRBJ2-1; 8 bases agree with TRBD2. There are 15 residues in the CDR3. The trim removed 3 bases at V and 9 bases at J, leaving 10 bases unmatched. Germline assignment: CDR1 SEHNR and CDR2 FQNEAQ (reference sequence). CDR3 coding DNA: TGTGCCAGCAGCTTCCTGGGACTAGGAGGTGGTGAGCAGTTCTTC. This codes for CASSFLGLGGGEQFF.

This clonotype was observed a handful of times. The J gene is TRBJ1-2, the V gene TRBV11-3, with 12 bases identical to TRBD1. The V gene's germline CDR1 is SGHNT and CDR2 YENEEA. The V gene end was trimmed by 4 bases and the J gene end by 4 bases; junction bases not matched to a gene: 4. The CDR3 spans 15 residues. The CDR3 region is CASSWDRGLGYGYTF. CDR3 DNA: TGTGCCAGCAGCTGGGACAGGGGGCTAGGCTATGGCTACACCTTC.

This clonotype showed up just a few times. This chain uses TRBV2 with TRBJ2-5, with D tentatively TRBD2 (6 bases). V lost 8 bases and J lost 2, with 15 bases in between. This CDR3 comprises 14 residues. Germline-derived CDR1 and CDR2 are SNHLY and FYNNEI. The CDR3 spells CASESFRGQETQYF. CDR3 bases: TGTGCCAGCGAGTCTTTTCGGGGGCAAGAGACCCAGTACTTC.

This clonotype was seen a handful of times. The chain combines TRBV7-9 with TRBJ2-4, with a weak D call TRBD2 (6 bases). Per the germline V gene, CDR1 is SEHNR and CDR2 is FQNEAQ (reference sequence). V was trimmed by 5 bases and J by 1 base, leaving 12 bases between them. The CDR3 runs 15 residues. The CDR3 DNA follows: TGTGCCAGCAGCCAAGATGCGGGGGCCAAAAACATTCAGTACTTC. Its protein is CASSQDAGAKNIQYF.

The gene calls are TRBV28 and TRBJ2-3; no definite D call. CDR3 length equals 14 residues. Germline V gives CDR1 MDHEN, CDR2 SYDVKM. Trimming left V 2 bases short and J 4 bases short, with 10 bases between. CDR3 bases: TGTGCCAGCAGTTTAATACTCTCCCCAGATACGCAGTATTTT. Protein: CASSLILSPDTQYF.

This clonotype was seen a single time. The gene calls are TRBV10-3 and TRBJ1-1; no clear D. V lost 3 bases and J lost 7, with 15 bases in between. The CDR3 runs 14 residues. Looked up from germline, CDR1 is ENHRY and CDR2 is SYGVKD. The CDR3 coding sequence is TGTGCCATCAGTGATCACCTCTTGCCTGTTGAAGCTTTCTTT. It yields the protein CAISDHLLPVEAFF.

This clonotype came up a few times. This chain links TRBV29-1 with TRBJ2-7; perhaps TRBD2 as D (5 bases). The germline V gene has CDR1 SQVTM and CDR2 ANQGSEA. CDR3 length: 14 amino acids. The V and J ends lost 2 bases and 7 bases respectively, with 18 bases between them. This CDR3 reads CSVESYDSSGEQYF. Written as DNA, the CDR3 is TGCAGCGTTGAATCATACGACTCCTCGGGAGAGCAGTACTTC.

This rearrangement joins TRBV5-1 to TRBJ2-1; 7 bases map to TRBD2. Germline lookup yields CDR1 SGHRS and CDR2 YFSETQ. The V and J ends lost 3 bases and 6 bases, in that order; junction bases with no gene match: 6. The CDR3 runs 14 residues. The CDR3 spells CASSYRGDRNEQFF. CDR3 DNA: TGCGCCAGCAGCTATCGGGGGGACCGCAATGAGCAGTTCTTC.

This sequence joins TRBV7-6 and TRBJ2-5, with TRBD2 matching 10 bases. Germline CDR1 reads SGHVS; CDR2 reads FNYEAQ. The CDR3 loop spans 16 amino acids. J lost 3 bases, V lost 1 base, and 5 bases had no gene match. The CDR3 nucleotides read TGTGCCAGCAGCTTAGTAGGCCTAGCGGGGGAAGAGACCCAGTACTTC. This encodes CASSLVGLAGEETQYF. Using reference TRBV7-6 and TRBJ2-5 for the parts outside the CDR3, the full variable domain is GAGVSQSPRYKVTKRGQDVALRCDPISGHVSLYWYRQALGQGPEFLTYFNYEAQQDKSGLPNDRFSAERPEGSISTLTIQRTEQRDSAMYRCASSLVGLAGEETQYFGPGTRLLVL.

This chain links TRBV6-2 or TRBV6-3 with TRBJ1-6, with unresolved D. The CDR3 is made up of 13 amino acids. Germline CDR1 reads MNHEY; CDR2 reads SVGEGT. V was pared by 4 bases and J by 9 bases, with 10 bases between. This CDR3 is CASSSSSLSPLHF. As DNA, the CDR3 is TGTGCCAGCAGTTCCTCATCACTTTCACCCCTCCACTTT.